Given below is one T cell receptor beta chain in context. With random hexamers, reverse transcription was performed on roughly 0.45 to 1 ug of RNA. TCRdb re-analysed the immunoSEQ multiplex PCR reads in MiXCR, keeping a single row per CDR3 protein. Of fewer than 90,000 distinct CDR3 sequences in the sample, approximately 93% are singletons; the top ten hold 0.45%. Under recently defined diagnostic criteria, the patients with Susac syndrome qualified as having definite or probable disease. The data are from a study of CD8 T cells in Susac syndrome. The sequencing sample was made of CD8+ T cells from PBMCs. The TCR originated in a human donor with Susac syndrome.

The CDR3 bases are TGTGCCAGCAGTTTTTTTGAGACAGCTGGCTACACCTTC. This encodes CASSFFETAGYTF. The chain employs TRBV12-3 or TRBV12-4 and TRBJ1-2, with a tentative D call TRBD1 (5 bases). This CDR3 contains 13 residues. Deletions cut 3 bases from V and 7 bases from J, with 12 bases between.